This T cell receptor beta chain was captured by sequencing in a study of T cell clonotyping in hematopoietic cell transplantation. General study findings and limits: CD4 and CD8 repertoire contributions could not be separated without sorting. At the given depth, recipient repertoires were over 95% de novo clonotypes. Recipient TCR diversity dropped after transplant; expanded clonotypes rose from day 30 to 180.

This clone was counted a few times. Its antigen is as yet unknown. The V gene end was trimmed by 6 bases and the J gene end by 1 base; junction bases not matched to a gene: 14. The CDR3 sequence is 18 residues long. CDR1 SGHAT and CDR2 FQNNGV come from the germline V gene. Produced via immunoSEQ multiplex PCR; TCRdb's table is partial and in-frame only. Of over 850 clones listed, around 58% are singletons. The chain carries TRBV11-2 and TRBJ2-5; 10 bases map to TRBD2. The sample was peripheral blood mononuclear cells, taken 30 days after allogeneic stem cell transplant. The TCR was taken from a male patient aged 60 to 75 who had an allogeneic stem cell transplant, so the T cells may come from the graft donor. Some clones in this sample may be carry-over from other donors' samples. The CDR3 DNA is TGTGCCAGCAGTTATCGTATCTGGTCTAGCGGGGGCCAAGAGACCCAGTACTTC. It encodes CASSYRIWSSGGQETQYF.